This T cell receptor beta chain was retrieved from a study of T cell repertoires in cytomegalovirus infection. Across the whole study: The authors used CMV epitopes that were HLA-C-restricted (recently identified) and HLA-B-restricted (well studied).

Study results and limitations: HLA-C-restricted CMV-specific TCR beta clonotypes were dominant in the ex vivo response.

In its sample, this clonotype was seen a few times. What it binds is not known. TCRdb used MiXCR to reprocess the reads, holding one entry per CDR3 protein. The data show some 920,000 distinct CDR3 sequences, 30% to 40% seen once. The CDR3 is 15 residues long. Between the trimmed V and J ends, which lost 1 base and 5 bases, there was a span of 12 bases. The V gene's germline CDR1 is SEHNR and CDR2 FQNEAQ (reference sequence). The chain couples TRBV7-9 to TRBJ1-5; a possible D gene is TRBD1 (5 bases). Sequenced material: cultured CD8+ T cells from PBMCs, taken from culture after CMV antigen stimulation. The receptor was isolated from a human donor in good health (CMV status not recorded). Some clones in this sample may be carry-over from other donors' samples. The CDR3 loop reads CASSLGGVQDQPQHF. In DNA form, the CDR3 reads TGTGCCAGCAGCTTAGGTGGGGTACAGGATCAGCCCCAGCATTTT.